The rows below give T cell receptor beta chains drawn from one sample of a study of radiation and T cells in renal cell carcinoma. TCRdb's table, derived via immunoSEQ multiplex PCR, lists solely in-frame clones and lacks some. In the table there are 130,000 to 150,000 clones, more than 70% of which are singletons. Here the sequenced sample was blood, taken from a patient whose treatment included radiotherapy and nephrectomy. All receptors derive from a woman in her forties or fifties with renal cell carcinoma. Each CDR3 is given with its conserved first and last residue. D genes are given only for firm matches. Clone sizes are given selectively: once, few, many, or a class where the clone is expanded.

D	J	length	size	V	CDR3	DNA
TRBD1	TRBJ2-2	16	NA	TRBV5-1	CASSPQGGLNTGELFF	TGCGCCAGCAGCCCACAAGGGGGCCTGAACACCGGGGAGCTGTTTTTT
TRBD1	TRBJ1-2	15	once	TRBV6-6	CASKRDSLHPDGYTF	TGTGCCAGCAAACGGGACAGTCTTCATCCTGATGGCTACACCTTC
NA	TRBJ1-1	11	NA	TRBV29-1	CSVLSYTEAFF	TGCAGCGTCCTGTCTTACACTGAAGCTTTCTTT
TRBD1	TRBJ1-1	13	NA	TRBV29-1	CSVTGAWNTEAFF	TGCAGCGTTACAGGGGCGTGGAACACTGAAGCTTTCTTT
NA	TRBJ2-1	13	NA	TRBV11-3	CASSLDNRRGQFF	TGTGCCAGCAGCTTAGATAACAGGCGGGGGCAGTTCTTC
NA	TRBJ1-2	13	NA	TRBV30	CAWSNRVGGGYTF	TGTGCCTGGAGTAACAGGGTGGGAGGTGGCTACACCTTC
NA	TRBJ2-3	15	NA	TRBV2	CASSGTSSSTDTQYF	TGTGCCAGCAGTGGGACTTCCTCTAGCACAGATACGCAGTATTTT
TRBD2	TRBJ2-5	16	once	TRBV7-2	CASSLGRGGGTETQYF	TGTGCCAGCAGCTTAGGTCGGGGGGGCGGCACAGAGACCCAGTACTTC
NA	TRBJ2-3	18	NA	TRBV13	CASRRAGQFRASTDTQYF	TGTGCCAGCAGACGGGCAGGGCAGTTTCGTGCTAGCACAGATACGCAGTATTTT
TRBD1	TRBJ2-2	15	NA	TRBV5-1	CATSPGTGGTGELFF	TGCGCCACCTCCCCGGGGACAGGAGGCACCGGGGAGCTGTTTTTT
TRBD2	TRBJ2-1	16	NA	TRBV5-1	CASSLWSGGSYNEQFF	TGCGCCAGCAGCTTGTGGAGCGGGGGCTCTTACAATGAGCAGTTCTTC
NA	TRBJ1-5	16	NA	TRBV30	CAWRRSGALDVEPQHF	TGTGCCTGGAGAAGGAGTGGAGCCCTCGACGTGGAGCCCCAGCATTTT
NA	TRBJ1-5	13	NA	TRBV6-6	CASSYRNNQPQHF	TGTGCCAGCAGTTACAGGAACAATCAGCCCCAGCATTTT
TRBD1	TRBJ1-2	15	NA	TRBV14	CASSHRGARGGGYTF	TGTGCCAGCAGCCACCGAGGGGCCAGGGGGGGCGGCTACACCTTC
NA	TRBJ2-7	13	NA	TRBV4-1	CASSPFKAYEQYF	TGCGCCAGCAGCCCGTTCAAGGCCTACGAGCAGTACTTC
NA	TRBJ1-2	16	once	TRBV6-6	CASSYSGQVDDYGYTF	TGTGCCAGCAGTTACTCGGGGCAGGTTGATGACTATGGCTACACCTTC
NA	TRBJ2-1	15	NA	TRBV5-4	CASSLEGDAYNEQFF	TGTGCCAGCAGCTTGGAAGGGGACGCCTACAATGAGCAGTTCTTC
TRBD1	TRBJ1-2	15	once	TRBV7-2	CASSYLSGQAYGYTF	TGTGCCAGCAGCTACCTCTCTGGACAGGCGTATGGCTACACCTTC
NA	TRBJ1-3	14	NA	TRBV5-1	CASRLQDSENTIYF	TGCGCCAGCCGGCTACAAGATTCAGAAAACACCATATATTTT
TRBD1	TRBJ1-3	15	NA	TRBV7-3	CASSLTGTAGNTIYF	TGTGCCAGCAGCTTAACTGGGACAGCCGGAAACACCATATATTTT
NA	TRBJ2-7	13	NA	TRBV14	CASSSRRGDEQYF	TGTGCCAGCAGCTCGAGACGAGGGGACGAGCAGTACTTC
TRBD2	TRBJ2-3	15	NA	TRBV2	CASSRLAGVTDTQYF	TGTGCCAGCAGTAGACTAGCGGGGGTCACAGATACGCAGTATTTT
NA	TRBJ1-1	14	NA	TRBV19	CASSILGAVTEAFF	TGTGCCAGTAGTATTCTGGGGGCTGTGACTGAAGCTTTCTTT
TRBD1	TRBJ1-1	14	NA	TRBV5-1	CASNPTGAFTEAFF	TGCGCCAGCAACCCAACAGGGGCTTTCACTGAAGCTTTCTTT
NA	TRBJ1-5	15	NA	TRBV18	CASSPGLGSNQPQHF	TGTGCCAGCTCACCAGGATTAGGAAGCAATCAGCCCCAGCATTTT
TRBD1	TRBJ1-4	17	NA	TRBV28	CASSSPGQGKTNEKLFF	TGTGCCAGCAGCTCACCGGGACAGGGCAAAACTAATGAAAAACTGTTTTTT
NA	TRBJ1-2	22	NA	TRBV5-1	CASSRRPSLPGLQEVIVYGYTF	TGCGCCAGCAGCCGAAGGCCCTCGCTTCCGGGACTGCAGGAGGTAATAGTCTATGGCTACACCTTC
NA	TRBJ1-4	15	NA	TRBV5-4	CASSWGRGTNEKLFF	TGTGCCAGCAGTTGGGGACGGGGAACTAATGAAAAACTGTTTTTT
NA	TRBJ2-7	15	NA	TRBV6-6	CASSYYPGNSYEQYF	TGTGCCAGCAGTTACTACCCAGGTAACTCCTACGAGCAGTACTTC
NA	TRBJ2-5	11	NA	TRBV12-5	CASGILETQYF	TGTGCTAGTGGTATCCTGGAGACCCAGTACTTC
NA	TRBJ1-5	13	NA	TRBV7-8	CASSLGGSQPQHF	TGTGCCAGCAGCTTAGGGGGGTCCCAGCCCCAGCATTTT
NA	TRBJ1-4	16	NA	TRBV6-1	CASSGLLDRTNEKLFF	TGTGCCAGCAGTGGACTTCTCGATCGCACTAATGAAAAACTGTTTTTT
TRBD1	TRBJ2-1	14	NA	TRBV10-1	CASSESGTVDEQFF	TGCGCCAGCAGTGAGAGTGGGACAGTAGATGAGCAGTTCTTC
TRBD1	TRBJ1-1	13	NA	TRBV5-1	CASSSGQGSEAFF	TGCGCCAGCAGCTCCGGACAGGGGTCTGAAGCTTTCTTT
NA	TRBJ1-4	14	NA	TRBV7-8	CASSLWGLGEKLFF	TGTGCCAGCAGCTTATGGGGTCTAGGTGAAAAACTGTTTTTT
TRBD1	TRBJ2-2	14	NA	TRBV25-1	CASSEHRGPGELFF	TGTGCCAGCAGTGAGCACAGGGGCCCCGGGGAGCTGTTTTTT
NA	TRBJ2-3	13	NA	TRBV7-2	CASSFNGQDTQYF	TGTGCCAGCAGCTTTAATGGGCAAGATACGCAGTATTTT
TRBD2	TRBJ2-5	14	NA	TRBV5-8	CASSPVAGQETQYF	TGTGCCAGCAGCCCTGTAGCGGGCCAAGAGACCCAGTACTTC
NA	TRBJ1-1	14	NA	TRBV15	CATSTTRTVTEAFF	TGTGCCACCAGCACGACAAGGACGGTAACTGAAGCTTTCTTT
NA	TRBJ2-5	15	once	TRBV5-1	CASSLAGTSQETQYF	TGCGCCAGCAGTCTCGCCGGGACCTCCCAAGAGACCCAGTACTTC
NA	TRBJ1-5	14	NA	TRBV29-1	CSVIQGSGNQPQHF	TGCAGCGTCATTCAGGGGAGCGGCAATCAGCCCCAGCATTTT
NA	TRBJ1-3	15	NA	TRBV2	CASSETGTIGNTIYF	TGTGCCAGCAGTGAAACTGGGACAATAGGAAACACCATATATTTT
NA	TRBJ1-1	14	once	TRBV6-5	CASSPPPIWAEAFF	TGTGCCAGCAGCCCCCCACCCATCTGGGCTGAAGCTTTCTTT
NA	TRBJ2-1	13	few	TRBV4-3	CASSQETGSEQFF	TGCGCCAGCAGCCAAGAGACTGGGAGTGAGCAGTTCTTC
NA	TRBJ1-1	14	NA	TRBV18	CASSPSSGNTEAFF	TGTGCCAGCTCACCGTCTTCAGGAAACACTGAAGCTTTCTTT
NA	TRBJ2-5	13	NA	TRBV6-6	CASNPGEWETQYF	TGTGCCAGCAATCCCGGGGAGTGGGAGACCCAGTACTTC
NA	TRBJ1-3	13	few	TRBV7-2	CASSLAFGNTIYF	TGTGCCAGCAGCCTAGCTTTTGGAAACACCATATATTTT
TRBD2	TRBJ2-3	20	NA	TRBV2	CASSDPGTSGGASGTDTQYF	TGTGCCAGCAGTGACCCCGGGACTAGCGGGGGGGCGTCCGGGACAGATACGCAGTATTTT
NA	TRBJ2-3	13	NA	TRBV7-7	CASSSGYTDTQYF	TGTGCTAGCAGCTCAGGGTACACAGATACGCAGTATTTT